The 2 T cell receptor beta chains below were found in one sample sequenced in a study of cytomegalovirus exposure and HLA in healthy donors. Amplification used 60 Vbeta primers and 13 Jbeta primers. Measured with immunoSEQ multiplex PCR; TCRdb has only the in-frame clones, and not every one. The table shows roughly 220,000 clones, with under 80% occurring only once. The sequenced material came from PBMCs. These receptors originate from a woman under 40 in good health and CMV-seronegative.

CDR3 region: CASSPGGGRGYEQYF. The CDR3 DNA reads as TGTGCCAGCTCACCAGGCGGGGGGCGAGGCTACGAGCAGTACTTC. The genes are TRBV18 and TRBJ2-7; 8 bases match TRBD2. The CDR3 has 15 residues. CDR1 is KGHSH, CDR2 LQKENI, per germline. V lost 2 bases and J lost 3; bases outside the gene matches: 6.

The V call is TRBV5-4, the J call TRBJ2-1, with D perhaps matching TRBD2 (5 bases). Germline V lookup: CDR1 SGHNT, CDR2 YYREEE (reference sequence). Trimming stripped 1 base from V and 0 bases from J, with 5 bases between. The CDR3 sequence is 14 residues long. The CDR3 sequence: CASSLTSSYNEQFF. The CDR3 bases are TGTGCCAGCAGCTTGACTAGCTCCTACAATGAGCAGTTCTTC. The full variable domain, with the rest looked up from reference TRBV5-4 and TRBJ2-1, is ETGVTQSPTHLIKTRGQQVTLRCSSQSGHNTVSWYQQALGQGPQFIFQYYREEENGRGNFPPRFSGLQFPNYSSELNVNALELDDSALYLCASSLTSSYNEQFFGPGTRLTVL.